The 17 T cell receptor beta chains given below trace back to one sample, sequenced in a study of T cell clonality in common variable immunodeficiency. TCRdb's copy holds only in-frame clones and misses some; the assay was immunoSEQ multiplex PCR. This sample comprises over 5,500 clones, none seen once only. Antigen specificity for these receptors is unknown. Findings and limits, study-wide: Reportedly, TCR beta sequences from common variable immunodeficiency showed fewer deletions and N-nucleotide insertions.

The specimen sequenced was peripheral blood mononuclear cells. These TCRs come from a human donor with common variable immunodeficiency.

This clone was observed at least ten times. The read comes to an end 3 residues before the CDR3 does, leaving the germline J gene to fill in the end. This chain connects TRBV6-4 to TRBJ2-5, with 8 nucleotides matching TRBD1. The V gene's germline CDR1 is MRHNA and CDR2 SNTAGT. With 5 bases clipped from V and 2 bases from J, the junction kept 1 base outside the gene matches. The CDR3 loop spans 13 amino acids. The CDR3 here is CASSRDRQETQYF. CDR3 bases read: TGTGCCAGCAGTCGGGACAGGCAAGAGACC.

In regard to this clone: The read finishes 3 residues shy of the CDR3 end, and the germline J gene is used to complete it. The V call is TRBV7-2, the J call TRBJ2-7; D is uncertain. This CDR3 comprises 15 residues. V gave up 1 base and J gave up 0 bases, with 10 bases separating them. CDR1 is SGHTA, CDR2 FQGNSA, per germline. Here the CDR3 reads CASSLVPPPSYEQYF. CDR3 bases read: TGTGCCAGCAGCTTAGTTCCCCCTCCCTCCTACGAG.

This clone was counted only a few times. The covered CDR3 bases are TGCAGTGCTAGATTGGACGGGAGGGGGGAGACC. This gives the protein CSARLDGRGET. The whole CDR3 protein reads CSARLDGRGETQYF. The chain employs TRBV20-1 and TRBJ2-5, with TRBD2 identical over 8 bases. The read ends 3 residues before the CDR3 terminus; that terminus is restored from the germline J gene. The trim removed 2 bases at V and 5 bases at J, leaving 7 bases unmatched. CDR3 length: 14 residues. The germline CDR1 and CDR2 sequences are DFQATT and SNEGSKA (reference sequence).

At least ten counts were recorded for this clone. The sequenced CDR3 bases are TGCAGTGCTAGGGGGTTAGCGGACAACACAGATACG. Residues: CSARGLADNTDT. The complete CDR3 protein is CSARGLADNTDTQYF. The chain links TRBV20-1 to TRBJ2-3; tentatively, D is TRBD2 (6 bases). Read sequence stops 3 residues before the CDR3 end, and the germline J gene provides the missing end. Germline CDR1 reads DFQATT; CDR2 reads SNEGSKA (reference sequence). This CDR3 comprises 15 residues. Trimming took off 3 bases at V and 2 bases at J, with 15 bases between the two ends.

This clone was counted only a few times. Coverage ceases 3 residues before the CDR3 finishes, and the germline J gene fills in the end. V is TRBV2 and J is TRBJ2-5; TRBD2 agrees at 7 bases. V lost 6 bases to trimming and J lost 2 bases; unmatched junction nucleotides: 9. The CDR3 spans 15 residues. Germline V gene lookup returns CDR1 SNHLY and CDR2 FYNNEI. The covered CDR3 bases are TGTGCCAGCAGCGAGCCTAGCGGAGGGCAAGAGACC. It codes for CASSEPSGGQET. The complete CDR3 sequence is CASSEPSGGQETQYF.

Regarding this clone: The CDR3 is cut off 3 residues early in the read; its end comes from the germline J gene. The V call is TRBV18, the J call TRBJ2-3; 8 nucleotides match TRBD2. The CDR3 has 15 amino acids. Germline V gene lookup returns CDR1 KGHSH and CDR2 LQKENI. With V trimmed by 4 bases and J by 6 bases, 9 bases remained unmatched. Incomplete CDR3 DNA: TGTGCCAGCTCACAGGGACTAGGTGTGGCGGATACG. It specifies CASSQGLGVADT. The entire CDR3 is CASSQGLGVADTQYF.

This clone was observed a handful of times. The read comes to an end 3 residues before the CDR3 does, leaving the germline J gene to fill in the end. This sequence joins TRBV18 and TRBJ2-1; 7 bases agree with TRBD2. Germline CDR1 is KGHSH and CDR2 is LQKENI. The CDR3 is made up of 15 amino acids. V lost 0 bases, J lost 1 base, and 0 bases stayed unmatched. The sequenced CDR3 bases are TGTGCCAGCTCACCACCGGGGGGGTCCTACAATGAG. Translated, it gives CASSPPGGSYNE. The full CDR3 sequence reads CASSPPGGSYNEQFF. The full variable domain, completed using reference TRBV18 and TRBJ2-1, is NAGVMQNPRHLVRRRGQEARLRCSPMKGHSHVYWYRQLPEEGLKFMVYLQKENIIDESGMPKERFSAEFPKEGPSILRIQQVVRGDSAAYFCASSPPGGSYNEQFFGPGTRLTVL.

The sample holds many counts of this clone. The CDR3 end falls 3 residues outside the read, so it is completed with the germline J gene. The chain uses TRBV10-3 and TRBJ2-1; D is possibly TRBD2 (6 bases). The CDR3 totals 14 residues. CDR1 ENHRY and CDR2 SYGVKD come from the germline V gene. Trimming took off 4 bases at V and 8 bases at J, with 15 bases between the two ends. The CDR3 loop is CAISGDSPTDEQFF. The CDR3 bases that were read are TGTGCCATCAGTGGGGACTCGCCGACCGATGAG.

There are many counts of this clone. The sequenced fragment ends 3 residues before the CDR3 boundary, so the rest is inferred from the germline J gene. This chain links TRBV7-9 with TRBJ2-1; 9 bases agree with TRBD2. Trimming took 5 bases from V and 6 from J; bases not matched to a gene: 5. CDR1 is SEHNR, CDR2 FQNEAQ, per germline (reference sequence). The CDR3 has 14 residues. The sequenced part of the CDR3 DNA is TGTGCCAGCAGCCCGGGACTAGCCCGCAATGAG. Translated, it gives CASSPGLARNE. Given in full, the CDR3 is CASSPGLARNEQFF.

This clone rates as medium-sized. The read ends 3 residues shy of where the CDR3 ends; the end is completed using the germline J gene. The chain is built from TRBV30 and TRBJ1-5; tentative D call: TRBD1 (6 bases). Germline CDR1 reads GTSNPN; CDR2 reads SVGIG (reference sequence). Trimming stripped 6 bases from V and 3 bases from J, with 12 bases between. This CDR3 contains 13 residues. The covered CDR3 bases are TGTGCCTGCGGTGGACAGTTCAATCAGCCC. It yields the protein CACGGQFNQP. The whole CDR3 protein reads CACGGQFNQPQHF.

This clone has a handful of counts. One junction end disagrees with the germline gene, perhaps due to a read error. Coverage ceases 3 residues before the CDR3 finishes, and the germline J gene fills in the end. The rearrangement joins TRBV7-7 to TRBJ2-1, with TRBD2 identical over 8 bases. Germline V gene lookup returns CDR1 SSHAT and CDR2 FNYEAQ (reference sequence). The CDR3 has 14 residues. The covered CDR3 bases are TGTGCTAGCAGCTTGGGACTAGGCGGCCATGAG. Residues: CASSLGLGGHE. The whole CDR3 sequence reads CASSLGLGGHEQFF.

This clone has more than one count but fewer than ten. The CDR3 DNA, read in part, is TGTGCCAGCAGCTTATTTGGCGGAAACTATGGC. Its protein product is CASSLFGGNYG. The CDR3 in its entirety is CASSLFGGNYGYTF. The chain links TRBV7-2 to TRBJ1-2; no definite D call. With the read ending 3 residues before the CDR3 end, the germline J gene is used to fill in that end. There are 14 residues in the CDR3. Trimming pared 2 bases from V and 2 bases from J, leaving 9 bases between. Germline V gene lookup returns CDR1 SGHTA and CDR2 FQGNSA. The variable domain in full, with the rest retrieved from reference TRBV7-2 and TRBJ1-2, is GAGVSQSPSNKVTEKGKDVELRCDPISGHTALYWYRQSLGQGLEFLIYFQGNSAPDKSGLPSDRFSAERTGGSVSTLTIQRTQQEDSAVYLCASSLFGGNYGYTFGSGTRLTVV.

On this clone: The read stops 3 residues short of the end of the CDR3; the missing end is completed from the germline J gene. V gene TRBV7-3 combines with J gene TRBJ2-1; tentative D call: TRBD2 (5 bases). Looked up from germline, CDR1 is SGHTA and CDR2 is FQGTGA. Trimming left V 1 base short and J 8 bases short, with 12 bases between. The CDR3 has 14 amino acids. CDR3 sequence reads: CASSLISLADEQFF. The part of the CDR3 DNA that was read is TGTGCCAGCAGCTTAATATCCCTAGCTGATGAG. The complete variable domain, with remaining parts taken from reference TRBV7-3 and TRBJ2-1, reads GAGVSQTPSNKVTEKGKYVELRCDPISGHTALYWYRQSLGQGPEFLIYFQGTGAADDSGLPNDRFFAVRPEGSVSTLKIQRTERGDSAVYLCASSLISLADEQFFGPGTRLTVL.

The table lists this clone with many counts. The read ends 3 residues early relative to the CDR3; the germline J gene fills the gap. The chain links TRBV20-1 to TRBJ2-5, with 10 nucleotides matching TRBD2. From germline, CDR1 is DFQATT and CDR2 SNEGSKA (reference sequence). V dropped 1 base and J dropped 5; count of bases not matched to a gene: 4. The CDR3 covers 14 residues. The CDR3 loop is CSARVAGGRETQYF. CDR3 bases read: TGCAGTGCTAGAGTAGCGGGAGGTCGGGAGACC.

This clone appeared a few times. The read comes to an end 3 residues before the CDR3 does, leaving the germline J gene to fill in the end. The J gene is TRBJ2-2, the V gene TRBV19; 7 nucleotides match TRBD1. With 4 bases clipped from V and 3 bases from J, the junction kept 2 bases outside the gene matches. The germline V gene encodes CDR1 LNHDA and CDR2 SQIVND (reference sequence). This CDR3 has 14 amino acids. CDR3 loop: CASSTTGDTGELFF. CDR3 DNA, as far as it was read: TGTGCCAGTAGTACCACAGGGGACACCGGGGAG.

Points on this clone: Read data end 3 residues before the CDR3 end; the end is taken from the germline J gene. This chain joins TRBV19 and TRBJ2-1; 12 bases map to TRBD2. The CDR3 spans 19 residues. Germline CDR1 LNHDA, CDR2 SQIVND (reference sequence). V was clipped by 5 bases and J by 0 bases; unmatched bases: 11. The sequenced CDR3 bases are TGTGCCAGTAGTCGTCGACTAGCGGGAGACATACACTCCTACAATGAG. It yields the protein CASSRRLAGDIHSYNE. The CDR3 in full is CASSRRLAGDIHSYNEQFF.

This clone ranks as medium-sized (0.01 to 0.1%). The CDR3 is CASSTGMRNSPLHF. The covered CDR3 bases are TGTGCCAGTAGTACAGGGATGAGGAATTCACCC. The V and J genes are TRBV19 and TRBJ1-6; D possibly corresponds to TRBD1 (5 bases). The CDR3 end is not reached by the read, which stops 3 residues before it; the germline J gene fills it in. The ends were cut back, 4 bases at V and 7 bases at J, with 11 bases in the middle. Per the germline V gene, CDR1 is LNHDA and CDR2 is SQIVND (reference sequence). CDR3 length: 14 residues.